A single TCR beta chain is shown here with its context. The antigen remains unidentified. The junction departs from germline at one end; a sequencing error may be responsible. Three rounds of nested PCR, following a modified ARM-PCR protocol, produced the TCRbeta library. MiXCR, applied by TCRdb to the multiplex PCR reads, yields one record per CDR3 protein. The sample holds over 35,000 distinct CDR3 sequences, approximately 61% seen once. In germline, CDR1 is SGHRS, CDR2 YFSETQ. The CDR3 loop spans 15 amino acids. The data stem from a study of tumor and adjacent non-tumor tissue in lung cancer. Study-wide context: The cohort had approximately 12 adenocarcinoma, a couple of squamous cell and 1 small cell patients. Stage I to III disease affected about ten men and a handful of women aged about 30 to 85. Study-level points and caveats: Normal lung showed higher cumulative top 100 clone frequency than tumor. Compared with tumor, normal lung showed significantly lower TCR diversity.

RNA was extracted from bulk tissue without any cell sorting. The normal lung tissue was taken more than 3 cm from the tumor edge. V is TRBV5-1 and J is TRBJ2-4, with a weak D call TRBD2 (6 bases). The sequence derives from a man aged 45-60 years with non-small cell lung cancer. The sequenced material came from distant non-tumor lung tissue. CDR3 DNA: TGCGCCGGCAGCTTAACCGGGGCTAGCGAGATCATTCAGTACTTC. This gives the protein CAGSLTGASEIIQYF.